The rows below give T cell receptor beta chains drawn from one sample of a study of cytomegalovirus exposure and HLA in healthy donors. Libraries were prepared by immunoSEQ multiplex PCR; TCRdb keeps only in-frame clonotypes and omits some of them. The sample lists under 150,000 clones, roughly four fifths occurring once. Sequences were obtained from PBMCs. The origin of the receptors is a woman aged 40 to 50 in good health and CMV-seropositive. The CDR3 runs from the conserved cysteine through the conserved F or W. A D gene is named only where the DNA matches it firmly. Part of the rows lack a size; the others show once, few, many or a class for expanded clones.

. once TRBJ2-1 TRBV25-1 CASSESGGIDEQFF TGTGCCAGCAGTGAATCTGGAGGGATCGATGAGCAGTTCTTC
. . TRBJ2-7 TRBV6-5 CASSYSRGKGYEQYF TGTGCCAGCAGTTACTCGAGGGGGAAAGGATACGAGCAGTACTTC
. . TRBJ1-5 TRBV6-6 CASQRGQQDQPQHF TGTGCCAGCCAAAGAGGACAGCAGGATCAGCCCCAGCATTTT
TRBD2 . TRBJ2-1 TRBV10-3 CAISEDLAGGAYNEQFF TGTGCCATCAGTGAGGATTTAGCGGGGGGCGCTTACAATGAGCAGTTCTTC
TRBD1 few TRBJ1-1 TRBV4-2 CASSQVGTGGNTEAFF TGTGCCAGCAGCCAAGTTGGGACAGGGGGGAACACTGAAGCTTTCTTT
. once TRBJ2-7 TRBV6-5 CASSYSLRAFSYEQYF TGTGCCAGCAGTTACTCGTTGCGGGCATTCTCCTACGAGCAGTACTTC
TRBD2 . TRBJ2-7 TRBV19 CASSLGTSGVGEQYF TGTGCCAGTAGTCTTGGGACTAGCGGGGTAGGGGAGCAGTACTTC
TRBD1 . TRBJ2-6 TRBV5-8 CASIGQGAQNPGANVLTF TGTGCCAGCATTGGACAGGGGGCGCAAAATCCTGGGGCCAACGTCCTGACTTTC
. . TRBJ2-5 TRBV7-9 CASSLALGETQYF TGTGCCAGCAGCTTAGCGCTCGGGGAGACCCAGTACTTC
. . TRBJ1-2 TRBV5-5 CASSPGRGGYGYTF TGTGCCAGCAGCCCCGGGAGGGGTGGTTATGGCTACACCTTC
TRBD2 . TRBJ2-1 TRBV18 CASSPRTSGGYNEQFF TGTGCCAGCTCACCACGTACTAGCGGGGGCTACAATGAGCAGTTCTTC
TRBD2 . TRBJ2-1 TRBV4-3 CASSHDGVGTSGRGSYNEQFF TGCGCCAGCAGCCACGACGGGGTGGGGACTAGCGGGAGGGGTTCCTACAATGAGCAGTTCTTC
TRBD2 . TRBJ2-3 TRBV7-8 CASSLTSAQIAQYF TGTGCCAGCAGCTTGACTAGCGCCCAAATCGCGCAGTATTTT
TRBD1 . TRBJ1-1 TRBV11-2 CASSLRTGFTEAFF TGTGCCAGCAGCTTAAGGACAGGGTTCACTGAAGCTTTCTTT
. . TRBJ1-1 TRBV19 CASSIGQRAEAFF TGTGCCAGTAGTATAGGTCAGAGGGCTGAAGCTTTCTTT
. . TRBJ2-2 TRBV7-8 CASSSARRGLSTGELFF TGTGCCAGCAGCTCAGCCCGGAGGGGGCTGAGCACCGGGGAGCTGTTTTTT
TRBD2 . TRBJ2-7 TRBV5-6 CASSVGTSGTTKQYF TGTGCCAGCAGCGTCGGAACCTCCGGGACTACGAAGCAGTACTTC
TRBD1 . TRBJ2-1 TRBV5-1 CASSSTTSGTGQFF TGCGCCAGCAGCTCAACAACCTCCGGGACAGGCCAGTTCTTC
TRBD1 . TRBJ1-3 TRBV18 CASSHPGQGVTGNTIYF TGTGCCAGCTCACACCCGGGACAGGGGGTAACTGGAAACACCATATATTTT
TRBD1 . TRBJ1-4 TRBV12-5 CASGTTGEFEKLFF TGTGCTAGTGGTACGACAGGGGAGTTTGAAAAACTGTTTTTT
TRBD1 . TRBJ2-7 TRBV6-5 CASSSGQGKYF TGTGCCAGCAGTTCCGGACAGGGGAAGTACTTC
TRBD2 few TRBJ2-2 TRBV7-8 CASSLSIRDYNIFTGELFF TGTGCCAGCAGCTTATCCATTCGGGACTACAACATTTTCACCGGGGAGCTGTTTTTT
. . TRBJ2-2 TRBV5-1 CASSFDRNTGELFF TGCGCCAGCAGCTTCGACAGGAACACCGGGGAGCTGTTTTTT
. . TRBJ1-2 TRBV6-1 CASSERQTYGYTF TGTGCCAGCAGTGAGAGACAGACGTATGGCTACACCTTC
. . TRBJ1-1 TRBV10-3 CAISVAGVNTEAFF TGTGCCATCAGTGTCGCAGGCGTGAACACTGAAGCTTTCTTT
. . TRBJ2-1 TRBV6-5 CAGLRVPFF TGTGCCGGTTTACGAGTGCCGTTCTTC
TRBD1 . TRBJ1-4 TRBV11-1 CASSRDRGRSEKLFF TGTGCCAGCAGCCGGGACAGGGGGCGCAGTGAAAAACTGTTTTTT
. . TRBJ2-4 TRBV5-1 CASSLGSELAKNIQYF TGCGCCAGCAGCTTGGGGTCCGAACTAGCCAAAAACATTCAGTACTTC
. . TRBJ1-4 TRBV7-6 CASSLGQGEGSTNEKLFF TGTGCCAGCAGCTTAGGGCAGGGCGAAGGGTCGACTAATGAAAAACTGTTTTTT
. . TRBJ1-3 TRBV9 CASSPFGGDGNTIYF TGTGCCAGCAGCCCCTTTGGGGGGGATGGAAACACCATATATTTT
TRBD1 . TRBJ1-3 TRBV29-1 CSGIQGALGNTIYF TGCAGCGGGATCCAGGGGGCGCTTGGAAACACCATATATTTT
. . TRBJ2-2 TRBV6-5 CASSYSLPTGELFF TGTGCCAGCAGTTACTCGCTACCCACCGGGGAGCTGTTTTTT
TRBD2 few TRBJ2-5 TRBV7-3 CASSSGLGEGTQYF TGTGCCAGCAGCTCGGGACTAGGAGAGGGGACCCAGTACTTC
TRBD2 . TRBJ2-1 TRBV6-5 CASSYGSGGYNEQFF TGTGCCAGCAGTTACGGGAGCGGGGGTTACAATGAGCAGTTCTTC
TRBD1 . TRBJ2-7 TRBV9 CASSVTGANEQYF TGTGCCAGCAGCGTCACAGGGGCCAATGAGCAGTACTTC
. once TRBJ1-4 TRBV4-1 CASTRDIEGKLFF TGCGCCAGCACTAGGGACATAGAAGGAAAACTGTTTTTT
. . TRBJ1-1 TRBV28 CASSLLGVTEAFF TGTGCCAGCAGTTTACTAGGGGTCACTGAAGCTTTCTTT
TRBD1 once TRBJ1-1 TRBV28 CASSLLQGQAVNTEAFF TGTGCCAGCAGCCTCTTACAGGGACAGGCTGTCAACACTGAAGCTTTCTTT
. . TRBJ2-1 TRBV5-1 CASSLRQPNEQFF TGCGCCAGCAGCTTGAGACAGCCCAATGAGCAGTTCTTC
TRBD1 . TRBJ2-7 TRBV6-1 CASSEPGQGSSYEQYF TGTGCCAGCAGTGAACCGGGACAGGGGTCCTCCTACGAGCAGTACTTC
TRBD1 once TRBJ1-5 TRBV19 CASSTDRSSQPQHF TGTGCCAGTAGCACGGACAGGTCCAGTCAGCCCCAGCATTTT
. few TRBJ1-2 TRBV5-5 CASSPEWGDYGYTF TGTGCCAGCAGCCCCGAGTGGGGCGACTATGGCTACACCTTC
. . TRBJ1-5 TRBV7-9 CASNTVQGVQPQHF TGTGCCAGCAACACGGTACAGGGTGTTCAGCCCCAGCATTTT
. . TRBJ1-1 TRBV10-1 CASSPEGPTEAFF TGCGCCAGCAGTCCGGAGGGACCCACTGAAGCTTTCTTT
. . TRBJ2-7 TRBV6-5 CASRTGNEQYF TGTGCCAGCAGAACCGGGAACGAGCAGTACTTC
TRBD2 . TRBJ2-1 TRBV5-1 CASSPGLAGLNEQFF TGCGCCAGCAGCCCTGGACTAGCCGGCCTCAATGAGCAGTTCTTC
TRBD2 . TRBJ2-1 TRBV7-3 CASSGGAGYHNEQFF TGTGCCAGCAGCGGGGGAGCGGGGTACCACAATGAGCAGTTCTTC
. . TRBJ1-3 TRBV30 CAWSPVRALGAVGNTIYF TGTGCCTGGAGTCCAGTCCGGGCCCTGGGGGCGGTAGGAAACACCATATATTTT
TRBD1 . TRBJ1-3 TRBV6-6 CASSRGQGVIGNTIYF TGTGCCAGCAGTAGGGGACAGGGAGTAATTGGAAACACCATATATTTT
TRBD1 . TRBJ1-1 TRBV19 CASSPDRGNTEAFF TGTGCCAGTAGTCCCGACAGGGGAAACACTGAAGCTTTCTTT
TRBD1 once TRBJ2-3 TRBV6-4 CASSGQGGTDTQYF TGTGCCAGCAGTGGACAGGGGGGTACAGATACGCAGTATTTT
TRBD1 . TRBJ2-1 TRBV9 CASSVDSRGQGAGNEQFF TGTGCCAGCAGCGTAGATAGTAGGGGACAGGGGGCAGGCAATGAGCAGTTCTTC
. . TRBJ2-1 TRBV7-3 CASSSNSYNEQFF TGTGCCAGCAGCTCCAACTCCTACAATGAGCAGTTCTTC
. . TRBJ1-1 TRBV7-9 CASSLMDRNTEAFF TGTGCCAGCAGCCTAATGGACAGGAACACTGAAGCTTTCTTT
TRBD1 . TRBJ2-3 TRBV14 CASSRFDRAATDTQYF TGTGCCAGCAGTCGCTTCGACAGGGCAGCCACAGATACGCAGTATTTT
. . TRBJ2-3 TRBV11-2 CASSFASTTDTQYF TGTGCCAGCAGCTTTGCTAGTACTACAGATACGCAGTATTTT
TRBD1 . TRBJ1-5 TRBV28 CASAGGVHQPQHF TGTGCCAGCGCAGGGGGTGTGCATCAGCCCCAGCATTTT